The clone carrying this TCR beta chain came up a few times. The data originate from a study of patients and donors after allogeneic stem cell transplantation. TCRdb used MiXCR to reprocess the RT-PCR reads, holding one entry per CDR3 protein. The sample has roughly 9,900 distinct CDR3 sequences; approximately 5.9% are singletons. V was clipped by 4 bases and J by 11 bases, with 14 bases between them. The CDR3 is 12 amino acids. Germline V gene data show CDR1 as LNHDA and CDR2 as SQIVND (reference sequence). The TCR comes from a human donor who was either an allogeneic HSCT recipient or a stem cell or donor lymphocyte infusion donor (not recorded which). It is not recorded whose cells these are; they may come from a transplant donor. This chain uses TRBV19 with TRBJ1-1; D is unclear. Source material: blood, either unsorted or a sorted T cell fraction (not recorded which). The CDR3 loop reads CASSNRALGAFF. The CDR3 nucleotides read TGTGCCAGTAGTAACCGGGCCCTGGGCGCTTTCTTT.